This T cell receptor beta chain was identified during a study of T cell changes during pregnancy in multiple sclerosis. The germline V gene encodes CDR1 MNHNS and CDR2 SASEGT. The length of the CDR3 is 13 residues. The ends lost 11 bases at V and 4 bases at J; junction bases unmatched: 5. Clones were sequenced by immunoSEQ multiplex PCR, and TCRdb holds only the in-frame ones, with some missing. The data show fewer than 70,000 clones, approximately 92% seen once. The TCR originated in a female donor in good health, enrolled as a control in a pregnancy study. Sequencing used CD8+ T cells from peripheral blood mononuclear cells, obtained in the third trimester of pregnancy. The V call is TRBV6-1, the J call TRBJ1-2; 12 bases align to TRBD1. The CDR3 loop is CAHGTGGLYGYTF. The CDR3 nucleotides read TGTGCCCACGGGACAGGGGGCCTCTATGGCTACACCTTC.